The T cell receptor beta chain described here comes from a study of blood T cell repertoires in COVID-19. This CDR3 is 14 amino acids long. Trimming took 5 bases from V and 5 from J, leaving 15 bases between them. Germline-derived CDR1 and CDR2 are SEHNR and FQNEAQ (reference sequence). Measured with immunoSEQ multiplex PCR; TCRdb has only the in-frame clones, and not every one. The sample holds about 220,000 clones, roughly 85% seen once. The chain recombines TRBV7-9 with TRBJ1-1; D unclear. Sequencing input: peripheral blood. The TCR originated in a woman older than 75 with acute or convalescent COVID-19. CDR3 residues: CASSLPPGLTEAFF. CDR3 in DNA: TGTGCCAGCAGCCTCCCCCCGGGGTTGACTGAAGCTTTCTTT.